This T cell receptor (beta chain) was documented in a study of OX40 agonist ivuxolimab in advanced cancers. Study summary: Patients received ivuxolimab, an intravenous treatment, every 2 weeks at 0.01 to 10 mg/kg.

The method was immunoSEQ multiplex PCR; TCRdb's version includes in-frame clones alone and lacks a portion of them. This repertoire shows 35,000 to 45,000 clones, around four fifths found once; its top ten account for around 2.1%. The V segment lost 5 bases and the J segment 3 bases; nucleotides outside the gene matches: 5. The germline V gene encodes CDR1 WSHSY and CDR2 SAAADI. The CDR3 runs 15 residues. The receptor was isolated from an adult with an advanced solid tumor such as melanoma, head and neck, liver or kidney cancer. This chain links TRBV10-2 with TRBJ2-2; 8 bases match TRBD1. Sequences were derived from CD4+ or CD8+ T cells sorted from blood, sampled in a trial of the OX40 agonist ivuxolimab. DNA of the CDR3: TGCGCCAGCAGTTTCGACAGGGGAGACACCGGGGAGCTGTTTTTT. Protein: CASSFDRGDTGELFF.